This T cell receptor beta chain was sequenced during a study of T cell repertoires in cytomegalovirus infection. Study-level information: Indications came from public TCR beta signatures; they pointed to CMV infection and to a matching HLA type.

On this clonotype itself: Its antigen is currently unknown.

Study-wide points: HLA-C-restricted CMV-specific TCR beta clonotypes were dominant in the ex vivo response. Pooled public TCR beta family frequency picked out CMV carriers with the relevant HLA.

V lost 0 bases, J lost 4 bases, and 10 bases lay in between. Germline V lookup: CDR1 SGHVS, CDR2 FNYEAQ. The CDR3 spans 15 residues. TCRdb ran MiXCR on the reads and lists one entry per CDR3 protein. Among 800,000 to 950,000 distinct CDR3 sequences listed, over 25% were seen once. The sequence came from a human donor in good health (CMV status not recorded). Some clones in this sample may be carry-over from other donors' samples. The chain recombines TRBV7-6 with TRBJ2-1; D remains unclear. The sequenced sample was cultured CD8+ T cells from PBMCs, obtained from culture after CMV antigen stimulation. The CDR3 DNA reads TGTGCCAGCAGCTTAGCGCTTACCCAGTACAATGAGCAGTTCTTC. Translated, it gives CASSLALTQYNEQFF. The variable domain in full, completed from reference TRBV7-6 and TRBJ2-1, reads GAGVSQSPRYKVTKRGQDVALRCDPISGHVSLYWYRQALGQGPEFLTYFNYEAQQDKSGLPNDRFSAERPEGSISTLTIQRTEQRDSAMYRCASSLALTQYNEQFFGPGTRLTVL.